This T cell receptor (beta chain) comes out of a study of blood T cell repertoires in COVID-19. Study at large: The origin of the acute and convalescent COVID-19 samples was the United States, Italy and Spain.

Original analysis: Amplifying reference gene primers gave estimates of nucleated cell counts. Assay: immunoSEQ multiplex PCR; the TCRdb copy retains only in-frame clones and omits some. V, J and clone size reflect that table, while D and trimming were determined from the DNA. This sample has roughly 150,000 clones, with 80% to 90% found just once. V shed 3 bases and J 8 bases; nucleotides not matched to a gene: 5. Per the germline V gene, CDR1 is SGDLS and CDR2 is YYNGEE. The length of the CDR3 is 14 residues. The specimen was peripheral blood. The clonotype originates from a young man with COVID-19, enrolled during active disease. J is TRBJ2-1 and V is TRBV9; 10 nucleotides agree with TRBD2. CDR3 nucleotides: TGTGCCAGCAGCGAAGGACTAGCGGTGGATGAGCAGTTCTTC. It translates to CASSEGLAVDEQFF.